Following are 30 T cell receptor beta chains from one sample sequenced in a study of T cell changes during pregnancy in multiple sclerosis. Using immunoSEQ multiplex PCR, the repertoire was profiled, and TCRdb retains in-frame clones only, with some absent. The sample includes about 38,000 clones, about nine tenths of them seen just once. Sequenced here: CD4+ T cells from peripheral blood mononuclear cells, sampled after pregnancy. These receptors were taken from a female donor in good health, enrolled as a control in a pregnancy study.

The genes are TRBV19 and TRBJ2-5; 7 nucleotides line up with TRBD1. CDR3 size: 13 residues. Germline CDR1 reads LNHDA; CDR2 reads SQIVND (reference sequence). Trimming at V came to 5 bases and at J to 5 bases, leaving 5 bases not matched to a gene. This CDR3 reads CASSGTVRETQYF. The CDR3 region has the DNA TGTGCCAGTAGTGGGACAGTTCGGGAGACCCAGTACTTC.

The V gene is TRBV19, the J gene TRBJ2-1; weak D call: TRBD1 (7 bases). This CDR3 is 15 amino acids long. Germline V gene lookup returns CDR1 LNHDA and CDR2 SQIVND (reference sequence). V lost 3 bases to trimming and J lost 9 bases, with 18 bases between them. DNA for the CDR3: TGTGCCAGTAGTATGGAGGGGGCCCCCTGGGGTGAGCAGTTCTTC. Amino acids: CASSMEGAPWGEQFF.

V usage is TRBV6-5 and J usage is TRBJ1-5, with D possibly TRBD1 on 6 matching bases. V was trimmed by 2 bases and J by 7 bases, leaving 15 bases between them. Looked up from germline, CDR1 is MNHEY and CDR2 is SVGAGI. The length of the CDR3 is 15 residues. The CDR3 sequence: CASSYQRGAGQPQHF. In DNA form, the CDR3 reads TGTGCCAGCAGTTACCAGCGGGGGGCTGGGCAGCCCCAGCATTTT.

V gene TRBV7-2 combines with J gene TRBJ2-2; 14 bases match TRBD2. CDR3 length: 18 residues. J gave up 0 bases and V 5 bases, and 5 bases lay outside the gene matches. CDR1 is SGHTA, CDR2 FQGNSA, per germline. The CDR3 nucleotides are TGTGCCAGCAGCCCGGGACTAGCGGGGGTCTCGAACACCGGGGAGCTGTTTTTT. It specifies CASSPGLAGVSNTGELFF.

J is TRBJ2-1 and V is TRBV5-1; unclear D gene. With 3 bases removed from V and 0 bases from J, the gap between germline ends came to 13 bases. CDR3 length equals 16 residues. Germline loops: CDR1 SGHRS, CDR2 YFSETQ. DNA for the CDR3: TGCGCCAGCAGCTCGGATCCAGGAAGCTCCTACAATGAGCAGTTCTTC. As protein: CASSSDPGSSYNEQFF.

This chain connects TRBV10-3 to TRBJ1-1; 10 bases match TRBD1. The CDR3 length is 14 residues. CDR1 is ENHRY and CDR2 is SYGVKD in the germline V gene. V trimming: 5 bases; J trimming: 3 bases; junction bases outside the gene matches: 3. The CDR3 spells CAISPGTGDTEAFF. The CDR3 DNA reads TGTGCCATCAGTCCTGGGACAGGGGACACTGAAGCTTTCTTT.

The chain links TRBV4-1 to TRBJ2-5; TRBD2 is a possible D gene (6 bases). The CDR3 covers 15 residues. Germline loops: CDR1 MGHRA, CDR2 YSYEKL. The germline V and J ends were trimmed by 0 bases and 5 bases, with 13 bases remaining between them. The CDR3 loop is CASSQDLTSYETQYF. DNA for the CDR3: TGCGCCAGCAGCCAAGATCTTACTAGCTATGAGACCCAGTACTTC.

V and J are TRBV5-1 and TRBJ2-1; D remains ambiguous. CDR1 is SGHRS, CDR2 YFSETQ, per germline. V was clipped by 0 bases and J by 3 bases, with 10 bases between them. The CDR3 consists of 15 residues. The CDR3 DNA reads TGCGCCAGCAGCTTGGGTCGACTGGACTACAATGAGCAGTTCTTC. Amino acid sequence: CASSLGRLDYNEQFF.

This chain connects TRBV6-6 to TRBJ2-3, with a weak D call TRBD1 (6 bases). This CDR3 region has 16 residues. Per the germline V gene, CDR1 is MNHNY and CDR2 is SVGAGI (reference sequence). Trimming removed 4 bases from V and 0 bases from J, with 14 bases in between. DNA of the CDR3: TGTGCCAGCAGTTTCTACGGGACACCTAGCACAGATACGCAGTATTTT. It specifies CASSFYGTPSTDTQYF.

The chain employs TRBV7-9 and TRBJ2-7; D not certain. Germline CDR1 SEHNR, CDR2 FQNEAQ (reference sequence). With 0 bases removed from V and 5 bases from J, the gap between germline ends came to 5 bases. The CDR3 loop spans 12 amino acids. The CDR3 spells CASSLAFNEQYF. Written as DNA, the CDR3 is TGTGCCAGCAGCTTAGCTTTCAACGAGCAGTACTTC.

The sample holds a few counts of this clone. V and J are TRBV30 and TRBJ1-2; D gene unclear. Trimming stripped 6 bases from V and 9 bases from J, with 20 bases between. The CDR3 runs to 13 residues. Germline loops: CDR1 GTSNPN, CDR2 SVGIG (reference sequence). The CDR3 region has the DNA TGTGCCTGCCCCGGTTCCGGGGTGCGAAGCTACACCTTC. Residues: CACPGSGVRSYTF.

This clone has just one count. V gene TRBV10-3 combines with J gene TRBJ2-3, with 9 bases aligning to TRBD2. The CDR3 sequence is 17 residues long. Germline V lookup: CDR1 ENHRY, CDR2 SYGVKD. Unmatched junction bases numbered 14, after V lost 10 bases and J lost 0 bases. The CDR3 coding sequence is TGTGCCACCCGCCGCGCTAGCGGGGAGCCTAGCACAGATACGCAGTATTTT. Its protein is CATRRASGEPSTDTQYF.

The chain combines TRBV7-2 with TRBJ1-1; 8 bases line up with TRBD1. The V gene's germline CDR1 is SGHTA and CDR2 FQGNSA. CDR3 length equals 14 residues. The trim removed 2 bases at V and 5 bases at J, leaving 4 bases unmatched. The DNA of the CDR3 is TGTGCCAGCAGCTTACAGGGGGCGGGGACTGAAGCTTTCTTT. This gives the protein CASSLQGAGTEAFF.

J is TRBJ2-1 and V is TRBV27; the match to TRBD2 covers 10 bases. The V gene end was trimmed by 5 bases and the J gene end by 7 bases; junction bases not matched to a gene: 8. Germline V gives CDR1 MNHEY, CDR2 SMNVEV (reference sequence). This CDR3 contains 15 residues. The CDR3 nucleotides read TGTGCCAGCAGTCCCTGGACTAGCGGAGAGAATGAGCAGTTCTTC. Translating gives CASSPWTSGENEQFF.

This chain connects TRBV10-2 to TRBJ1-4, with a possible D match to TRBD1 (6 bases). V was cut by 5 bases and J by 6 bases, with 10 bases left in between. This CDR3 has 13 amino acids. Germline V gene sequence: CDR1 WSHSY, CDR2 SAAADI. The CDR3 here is CASSQGLDEKLFF. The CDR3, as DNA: TGCGCCAGCAGTCAGGGGTTGGATGAAAAACTGTTTTTT.

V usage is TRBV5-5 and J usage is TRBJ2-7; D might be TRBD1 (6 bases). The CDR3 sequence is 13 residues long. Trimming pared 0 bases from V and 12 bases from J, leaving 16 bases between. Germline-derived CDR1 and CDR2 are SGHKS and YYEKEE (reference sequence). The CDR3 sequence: CASSLEPTGSGYF. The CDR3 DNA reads TGTGCCAGCAGCTTGGAGCCCACAGGGTCGGGGTACTTC.

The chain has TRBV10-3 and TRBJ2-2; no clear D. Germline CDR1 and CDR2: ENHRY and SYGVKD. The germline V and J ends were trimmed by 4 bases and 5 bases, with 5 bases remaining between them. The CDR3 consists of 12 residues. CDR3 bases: TGTGCCATCAGTGGAGTAACCGGGGAGCTGTTTTTT. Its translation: CAISGVTGELFF.

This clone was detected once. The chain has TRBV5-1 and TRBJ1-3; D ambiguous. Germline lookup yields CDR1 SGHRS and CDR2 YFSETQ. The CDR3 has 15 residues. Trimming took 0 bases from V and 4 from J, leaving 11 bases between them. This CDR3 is CASSLAGLTGNTIYF. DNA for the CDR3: TGCGCCAGCAGCTTGGCGGGGTTGACGGGAAACACCATATATTTT. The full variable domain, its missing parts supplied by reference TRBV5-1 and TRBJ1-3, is KAGVTQTPRYLIKTRGQQVTLSCSPISGHRSVSWYQQTPGQGLQFLFEYFSETQRNKGNFPGRFSGRQFSNSRSEMNVSTLELGDSALYLCASSLAGLTGNTIYFGEGSWLTVV.

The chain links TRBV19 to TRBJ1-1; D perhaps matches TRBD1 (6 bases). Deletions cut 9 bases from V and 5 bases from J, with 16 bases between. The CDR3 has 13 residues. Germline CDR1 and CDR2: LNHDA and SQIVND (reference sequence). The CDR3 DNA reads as TGTGCCAGAAAAGGGGGGGGTGGAACTGAAGCTTTCTTT. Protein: CARKGGGGTEAFF.

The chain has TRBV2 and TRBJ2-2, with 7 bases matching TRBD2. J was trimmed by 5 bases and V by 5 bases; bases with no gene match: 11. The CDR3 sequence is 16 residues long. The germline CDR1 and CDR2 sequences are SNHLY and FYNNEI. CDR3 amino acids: CASSPPQRGGTGELFF. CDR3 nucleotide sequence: TGTGCCAGCAGTCCCCCCCAGCGGGGAGGGACCGGGGAGCTGTTTTTT.

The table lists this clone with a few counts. CDR3 in DNA: TGCGCCAGCAGCTTGGCAGGGGATTCCACTGAAGCTTTCTTT. Translating gives CASSLAGDSTEAFF. This chain connects TRBV5-1 to TRBJ1-1; D might be TRBD1 (6 bases). V was trimmed by 0 bases and J by 4 bases, leaving 10 bases between them. This CDR3 comprises 14 residues. Germline-derived CDR1 and CDR2 are SGHRS and YFSETQ.

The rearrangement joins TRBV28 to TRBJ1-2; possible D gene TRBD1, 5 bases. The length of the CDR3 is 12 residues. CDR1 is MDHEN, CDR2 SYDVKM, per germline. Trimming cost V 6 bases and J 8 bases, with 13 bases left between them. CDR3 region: CASSWTRKGYTF. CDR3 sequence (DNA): TGTGCCAGCAGCTGGACACGGAAGGGCTACACCTTC.

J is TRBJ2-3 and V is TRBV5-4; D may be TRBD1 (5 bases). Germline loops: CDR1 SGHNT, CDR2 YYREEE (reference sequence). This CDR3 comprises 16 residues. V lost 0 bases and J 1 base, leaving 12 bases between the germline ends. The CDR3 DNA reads TGTGCCAGCAGCTTGGAATCCAGGGTCGGCACAGATACGCAGTATTTT. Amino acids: CASSLESRVGTDTQYF. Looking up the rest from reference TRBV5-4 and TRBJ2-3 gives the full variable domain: ETGVTQSPTHLIKTRGQQVTLRCSSQSGHNTVSWYQQALGQGPQFIFQYYREEENGRGNFPPRFSGLQFPNYSSELNVNALELDDSALYLCASSLESRVGTDTQYFGPGTRLTVL.

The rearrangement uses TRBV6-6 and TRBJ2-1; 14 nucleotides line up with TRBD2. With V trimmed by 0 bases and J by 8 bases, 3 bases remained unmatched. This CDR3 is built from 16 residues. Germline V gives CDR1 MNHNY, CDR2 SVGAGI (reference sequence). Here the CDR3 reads CASSYSGLAGVDEQFF. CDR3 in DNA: TGTGCCAGCAGTTACTCGGGACTAGCGGGAGTGGATGAGCAGTTCTTC.

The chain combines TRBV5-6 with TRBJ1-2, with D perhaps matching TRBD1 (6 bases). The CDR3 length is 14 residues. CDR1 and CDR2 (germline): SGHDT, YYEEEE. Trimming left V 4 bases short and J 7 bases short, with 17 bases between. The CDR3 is CASSPSGAWGGYTF. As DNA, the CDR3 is TGTGCCAGCAGCCCCTCAGGGGCTTGGGGTGGCTACACCTTC. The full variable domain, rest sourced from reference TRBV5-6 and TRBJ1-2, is DAGVTQSPTHLIKTRGQQVTLRCSPKSGHDTVSWYQQALGQGPQFIFQYYEEEERQRGNFPDRFSGHQFPNYSSELNVNALLLGDSALYLCASSPSGAWGGYTFGSGTRLTVV.

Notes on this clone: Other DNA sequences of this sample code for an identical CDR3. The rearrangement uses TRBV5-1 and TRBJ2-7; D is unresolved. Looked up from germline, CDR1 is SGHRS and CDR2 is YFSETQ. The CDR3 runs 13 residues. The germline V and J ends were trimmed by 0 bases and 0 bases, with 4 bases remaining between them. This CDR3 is CASSLAGSYEQYF. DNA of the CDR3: TGCGCCAGCAGCTTGGCCGGCTCCTACGAGCAGTACTTC.

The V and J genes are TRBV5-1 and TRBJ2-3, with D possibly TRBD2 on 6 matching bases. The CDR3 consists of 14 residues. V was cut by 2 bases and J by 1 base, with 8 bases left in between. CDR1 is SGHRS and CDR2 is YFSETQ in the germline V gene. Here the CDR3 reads CASSFPGGTDTQYF. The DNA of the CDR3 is TGCGCCAGCAGCTTTCCGGGGGGCACAGATACGCAGTATTTT. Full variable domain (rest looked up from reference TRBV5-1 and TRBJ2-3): KAGVTQTPRYLIKTRGQQVTLSCSPISGHRSVSWYQQTPGQGLQFLFEYFSETQRNKGNFPGRFSGRQFSNSRSEMNVSTLELGDSALYLCASSFPGGTDTQYFGPGTRLTVL.

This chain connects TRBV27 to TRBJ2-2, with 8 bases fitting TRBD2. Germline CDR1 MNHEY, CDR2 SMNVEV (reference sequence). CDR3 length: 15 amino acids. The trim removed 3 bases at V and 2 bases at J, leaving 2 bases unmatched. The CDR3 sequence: CASSFAGGNTGELFF. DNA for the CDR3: TGTGCCAGCAGTTTCGCGGGGGGAAACACCGGGGAGCTGTTTTTT.

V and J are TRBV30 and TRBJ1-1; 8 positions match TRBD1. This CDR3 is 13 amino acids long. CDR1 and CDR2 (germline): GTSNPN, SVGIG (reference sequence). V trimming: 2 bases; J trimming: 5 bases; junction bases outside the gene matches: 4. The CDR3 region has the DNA TGTGCCTGGAGTTCAGGGGGCAGGACTGAAGCTTTCTTT. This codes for CAWSSGGRTEAFF.

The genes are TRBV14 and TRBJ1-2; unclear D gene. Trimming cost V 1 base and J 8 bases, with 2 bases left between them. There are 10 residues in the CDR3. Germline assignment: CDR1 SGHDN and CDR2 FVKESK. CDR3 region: CASSQVGYTF. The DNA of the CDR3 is TGTGCCAGCAGCCAAGTAGGCTACACCTTC.